Listed below are T cell receptor beta chains from one sample, sequenced in a study of CD8+CD57+ T cells in acquired aplastic anemia. TCRdb passed the reads through MiXCR, listing each CDR3 protein once. The sample lists some 190,000 distinct CDR3 sequences; under 55% were seen once. The sample comprised sorted CD4+, CD8+, or CD8+CD57+ T cells (not recorded which) from PBMCs. The receptors originated from a human donor in good health. Both conserved end residues are part of each CDR3. A D gene is named only where the DNA matches it firmly. Clone size is shown for a subset of rows, as once, few, many or a class of expanded clone.

v_call	clone_size	d_call	j_call	cdr3_length	cdr3_aa	cdr3_nt
TRBV4-3	NA	NA	TRBJ1-3	18	CASSQDFEPPFSGNTIYF	TGCGCCAGCAGCCAAGATTTTGAGCCTCCTTTTTCTGGAAACACCATATATTTT
TRBV7-2	NA	NA	TRBJ1-5	14	CASSPVGGNQPQHF	TGTGCCAGCAGCCCGGTGGGTGGCAATCAGCCCCAGCATTTT
TRBV29-1	NA	NA	TRBJ2-3	12	CSVKIRGDTQYF	TGCAGCGTTAAGATCCGCGGAGATACGCAGTATTTT
TRBV30	NA	NA	TRBJ2-7	14	CAWAFYGQQRPLNF	TGTGCCTGGGCTTTCTACGGGCAGCAGCGTCCCCTTAACTTC
TRBV9	many	NA	TRBJ2-1	16	CASSPRGVGGNNEQFF	TGTGCCAGCAGCCCTAGGGGGGTAGGAGGAAACAATGAGCAGTTCTTC
TRBV10-3	NA	TRBD1	TRBJ1-1	14	CAISARTGNTEAFF	TGTGCCATCAGTGCCCGGACAGGGAACACTGAAGCTTTCTTT
TRBV19	few	NA	TRBJ1-4	18	CASSIKGLKTGTNEKLFF	TGTGCCAGTAGTATAAAGGGGCTCAAGACGGGCACTAATGAAAAACTGTTTTTT
TRBV7-9	many	NA	TRBJ2-1	18	CASSFPSLRPSTNNEQFF	TGTGCCAGCAGCTTCCCGTCCCTACGACCTAGTACAAACAATGAGCAGTTCTTC
TRBV28	NA	NA	TRBJ1-6	14	CASSPPAINSPLHF	TGTGCCAGCAGTCCCCCGGCAATTAATTCACCCCTCCACTTT
TRBV24-1	few	NA	TRBJ2-3	15	CATSSRRGNTDTQYF	TGTGCCACCAGCTCACGGCGGGGCAACACAGATACGCAGTATTTT
TRBV11-1	NA	TRBD1	TRBJ2-5	14	CASSLVGQEETQYF	TGTGCCAGCAGCTTAGTAGGACAGGAAGAGACCCAGTACTTC
TRBV28	few	NA	TRBJ2-4	16	CASSNSFSSGKNIQYF	TGTGCCAGCAGCAACTCCTTTAGCTCCGGCAAAAACATTCAGTACTTC
TRBV15	NA	NA	TRBJ2-5	15	CATSRDRLGIETQYF	TGTGCCACCAGCAGAGATCGGCTAGGGATAGAGACCCAGTACTTC
TRBV12-3/TRBV12-4	NA	NA	TRBJ1-1	13	CASRSTGTGGAFF	TGTGCCAGCAGATCGACCGGGACTGGGGGAGCTTTCTTT
TRBV7-9	NA	NA	TRBJ1-1	12	CASSLTSGEAFF	TGTGCCAGCAGCTTAACTTCAGGGGAAGCTTTCTTT
TRBV20-1	many	TRBD1	TRBJ1-2	14	CSAREGQILYGYTF	TGCAGTGCTAGAGAGGGACAGATCCTCTATGGCTACACCTTC
TRBV14	NA	NA	TRBJ2-1	13	CASSQVLHNEQFF	TGTGCCAGCAGCCAAGTTTTACACAATGAGCAGTTCTTC
TRBV5-1	many	NA	TRBJ2-7	16	CASSLGPTASSYEQYF	TGCGCCAGCAGCTTGGGACCTACCGCGAGCTCCTACGAGCAGTACTTC
TRBV12-3/TRBV12-4	NA	NA	TRBJ2-7	16	CASSLRGQGLSYEQYF	TGTGCCAGCAGTTTGCGGGGCCAGGGCCTCTCCTACGAGCAGTACTTC
TRBV29-1	NA	TRBD2	TRBJ2-1	16	CSVDGTSGEGAYEQFF	TGCAGCGTTGACGGGACTAGCGGGGAGGGTGCGTACGAGCAGTTCTTC
TRBV11-2	many	NA	TRBJ2-7	15	CASRILSGVSYEQYF	TGTGCCAGCAGGATTCTAAGTGGGGTTTCCTACGAGCAGTACTTC
TRBV2	NA	TRBD1	TRBJ2-7	13	CASSGQASDEQYF	TGTGCCAGCAGCGGACAGGCCTCGGACGAGCAGTACTTC
TRBV10-2	many	TRBD2	TRBJ2-3	14	CASSASGRSDTQYF	TGCGCCAGCTCGGCTAGCGGGAGGTCAGATACGCAGTATTTT
TRBV11-1	many	NA	TRBJ2-7	14	CASSLGRPTYEQYF	TGTGCCAGCAGCTTAGGCAGGCCGACCTACGAGCAGTACTTC
TRBV19	NA	TRBD1	TRBJ1-5	18	CASSTTDRGRDPNQPQHF	TGTGCCAGTAGTACCACCGACAGGGGGCGAGATCCCAATCAGCCCCAGCATTTT
TRBV20-1	NA	NA	TRBJ1-5	15	CSARRSGGSNQPQHF	TGCAGTGCTAGGAGATCCGGGGGGAGCAATCAGCCCCAGCATTTT
TRBV20-1	many	NA	TRBJ2-7	14	CSAKRGSSSYEQYF	TGCAGTGCCAAAAGGGGGTCTTCCTCCTACGAGCAGTACTTC
TRBV19	NA	NA	TRBJ1-1	11	CASSQGIGAFF	TGTGCCAGTAGTCAGGGGATTGGAGCTTTCTTT
TRBV25-1	few	TRBD1	TRBJ1-4	15	CASSEPDREGEKLFF	TGTGCCAGCAGTGAACCGGACAGGGAGGGCGAAAAACTGTTTTTT
TRBV7-9	NA	NA	TRBJ2-7	14	CASSYDGAPYEQYF	TGTGCCAGCAGCTACGACGGAGCACCCTACGAGCAGTACTTC
TRBV6-2/TRBV6-3	NA	NA	TRBJ1-2	11	CASSDTPLILF	TGTGCCAGCAGCGACACACCGTTAATTCTTTTC
TRBV10-2	many	TRBD1	TRBJ2-1	14	CASSRTGIDNEQFF	TGCGCCAGCAGTAGGACAGGGATAGACAATGAGCAGTTCTTC
TRBV7-9	many	NA	TRBJ1-2	14	CASSLVGGTNGYTF	TGTGCCAGCAGCTTAGTAGGGGGAACGAATGGCTACACCTTC
TRBV19	many	NA	TRBJ2-3	17	CASSIVWRSRGTDTQYF	TGTGCCAGTAGTATAGTGTGGCGGTCAAGGGGAACAGATACGCAGTATTTT
TRBV14	NA	NA	TRBJ1-3	14	CASSPGTAGNTIYF	TGTGCCAGCAGCCCCGGGACGGCAGGAAACACCATATATTTT
TRBV10-2	few	NA	TRBJ1-2	16	CASSGRIGAGDYGYTF	TGCGCCAGCAGTGGCCGAATAGGGGCGGGGGACTATGGCTACACCTTC